A selection of T cell receptor beta chains follows, all from one sample in a study of STAT5B mutations in CD4+ large granular lymphocyte leukemia. Sequencing used immunoSEQ multiplex PCR; TCRdb keeps in-frame clones, though not all of them. The table lists about 36,000 clones, about 70% of them singletons, with about 2.5% in the top ten. The specimen sequenced was CD4+ T cells from blood buffy coats. All receptors come from a human donor in good health. The CDR3 runs from the conserved cysteine through the conserved F or W. Each record gives: J gene, D gene, clone size, V gene, CDR3 DNA, CDR3 protein. D genes are given only for firm matches. Size is stated for part of the rows, as once, few or many counts, or as a class when the clone is expanded.

J gene: TRBJ2-5
D gene: TRBD2
clone size: NA
V gene: TRBV27
CDR3 DNA: TGTGCCAGCAGTTCACTAGCGGGAGGGGTTGCAGAGACCCAGTACTTC
CDR3 protein: CASSSLAGGVAETQYF

J gene: TRBJ2-7
D gene: NA
clone size: NA
V gene: TRBV14
CDR3 DNA: TGTGCCAGCAGCCGAGCGTTGGGGGTACACGAGCAGTACTTC
CDR3 protein: CASSRALGVHEQYF

J gene: TRBJ1-1
D gene: TRBD1
clone size: NA
V gene: TRBV14
CDR3 DNA: TGTGCCAGCAGCCAAGTGGACCGCGGGTTATTAAGAGGGACAGGGGGAAGGGGGAACACTGAAGCTTTCTTT
CDR3 protein: CASSQVDRGLLRGTGGRGNTEAFF

J gene: TRBJ2-4
D gene: NA
clone size: NA
V gene: TRBV6-6
CDR3 DNA: TGTGCCAGCAGGGAGGAGGGGGTAAACATTCAGTACTTC
CDR3 protein: CASREEGVNIQYF

J gene: TRBJ1-1
D gene: NA
clone size: NA
V gene: TRBV29-1
CDR3 DNA: TGCAGCGTTCCCGTCGATGGGGTAGCTTTCTTT
CDR3 protein: CSVPVDGVAFF

J gene: TRBJ2-7
D gene: NA
clone size: NA
V gene: TRBV7-2
CDR3 DNA: TGTGCCAGCAGCTTATCAGTTACTTCCTACGAGCAGTACTTC
CDR3 protein: CASSLSVTSYEQYF

J gene: TRBJ2-2
D gene: NA
clone size: NA
V gene: TRBV5-4
CDR3 DNA: TGTGCCAGCAGCGGATCCTCCTTGGCGGGACCGATGAACACCGGGGAGCTGTTTTTT
CDR3 protein: CASSGSSLAGPMNTGELFF

J gene: TRBJ2-7
D gene: TRBD2
clone size: few
V gene: TRBV19
CDR3 DNA: TGTGCCAGTAGTATGGTTGGGCCTAGCGGGAGTTCCTACGAGCAGTACTTC
CDR3 protein: CASSMVGPSGSSYEQYF

J gene: TRBJ1-5
D gene: TRBD1
clone size: NA
V gene: TRBV7-9
CDR3 DNA: TGTGCCAGCAGCTTAGTAGACGTCACAGGGGATCAGCCCCAGCATTTT
CDR3 protein: CASSLVDVTGDQPQHF

J gene: TRBJ1-1
D gene: NA
clone size: NA
V gene: TRBV12-5
CDR3 DNA: TGTGCTAGTGGTCTCAGGGACATCCCTGAAGCTTTCTTT
CDR3 protein: CASGLRDIPEAFF

J gene: TRBJ1-6
D gene: NA
clone size: NA
V gene: TRBV19
CDR3 DNA: TGTGCCAGTACCGCTGCGTCAGTCGATTATTCACCCCTCCACTTT
CDR3 protein: CASTAASVDYSPLHF

J gene: TRBJ1-1
D gene: TRBD1
clone size: NA
V gene: TRBV5-4
CDR3 DNA: TGTGCCAGCAGCTCCCCGGGACAGCACACTGAAGCTTTCTTT
CDR3 protein: CASSSPGQHTEAFF

J gene: TRBJ2-3
D gene: TRBD1
clone size: NA
V gene: TRBV30
CDR3 DNA: TGTGCCTGGAGACGGGGGACAGGGCTTGCAGATACGCAGTATTTT
CDR3 protein: CAWRRGTGLADTQYF

J gene: TRBJ2-5
D gene: NA
clone size: NA
V gene: TRBV5-4
CDR3 DNA: TGTGCCAGCAGCCCGGGCCAGGCGAGGGAGACCCAGTACTTC
CDR3 protein: CASSPGQARETQYF

J gene: TRBJ2-7
D gene: TRBD2
clone size: once
V gene: TRBV14
CDR3 DNA: TGTGCCAGCAGCCCGAGGGGGGCTAGCGGGAGATCCTACGAGCAGTACTTC
CDR3 protein: CASSPRGASGRSYEQYF

J gene: TRBJ1-1
D gene: NA
clone size: NA
V gene: TRBV6-5
CDR3 DNA: TGTGCCAGCACCCAGGCTCAGGGAGAAGCTTTCTTT
CDR3 protein: CASTQAQGEAFF

J gene: TRBJ2-7
D gene: NA
clone size: NA
V gene: TRBV11-2
CDR3 DNA: TGTGCCAGCACCCTGGCGAGGTCTCCACCTCGCTTC
CDR3 protein: CASTLARSPPRF

J gene: TRBJ1-4
D gene: NA
clone size: few
V gene: TRBV7-6
CDR3 DNA: TGTGCCAGCAGCTTAAGGGGACCTAATGAAAAACTGTTTTTT
CDR3 protein: CASSLRGPNEKLFF

J gene: TRBJ2-2
D gene: NA
clone size: NA
V gene: TRBV5-5
CDR3 DNA: TGTGCCAGCAGCTTGGAACTAAACCTGAGGACCGGGGAGCTGTTTTTT
CDR3 protein: CASSLELNLRTGELFF

J gene: TRBJ1-4
D gene: NA
clone size: NA
V gene: TRBV15
CDR3 DNA: TGTGCCACCAGCATGTCACGCCCAACTAATGAAAAACTGTTTTTT
CDR3 protein: CATSMSRPTNEKLFF

J gene: TRBJ1-5
D gene: TRBD1
clone size: few
V gene: TRBV30
CDR3 DNA: TGTGCCTGGAGTGGCAGGGGGGGTCAGCCCCAGCATTTT
CDR3 protein: CAWSGRGGQPQHF

J gene: TRBJ1-2
D gene: NA
clone size: NA
V gene: TRBV28
CDR3 DNA: TGTGCCAGCGCCCCGGGGGCTAACTATGGCTACACCTTC
CDR3 protein: CASAPGANYGYTF

J gene: TRBJ2-7
D gene: NA
clone size: NA
V gene: TRBV6-5
CDR3 DNA: TGTGCCAGCAGTTACTCGGGGCACTCCTACGAGCAGTACTTC
CDR3 protein: CASSYSGHSYEQYF

J gene: TRBJ1-2
D gene: NA
clone size: NA
V gene: TRBV7-9
CDR3 DNA: TGTGCCAGCAGCTCCCTTGAAAGGGGCTATGGCTACACCTTC
CDR3 protein: CASSSLERGYGYTF

J gene: TRBJ1-2
D gene: NA
clone size: NA
V gene: TRBV19
CDR3 DNA: TGTGCCAGTAGTATCGGAAAAGGAGGGCCCTATGGCTACACCTTC
CDR3 protein: CASSIGKGGPYGYTF

J gene: TRBJ2-7
D gene: NA
clone size: NA
V gene: TRBV11-3
CDR3 DNA: TGTGCCAGCAGCTTGGGGGCGGACGGGACCTACGAGCAGTACTTC
CDR3 protein: CASSLGADGTYEQYF

J gene: TRBJ2-2
D gene: TRBD2
clone size: NA
V gene: TRBV6-6
CDR3 DNA: TGTGCCAGCAGTTACCCGCGGGGCGGGGGAACCGGGGAGCTGTTTTTT
CDR3 protein: CASSYPRGGGTGELFF

J gene: TRBJ2-5
D gene: NA
clone size: NA
V gene: TRBV19
CDR3 DNA: TGTGCCAGTAGTCGGGGCAGGGGCGAGACCCAGTACTTC
CDR3 protein: CASSRGRGETQYF

J gene: TRBJ1-4
D gene: TRBD1
clone size: NA
V gene: TRBV5-6
CDR3 DNA: TGTGCCAGCAGCTCCCCGAGGCAGGGGGCTAATGAAAAACTGTTTTTT
CDR3 protein: CASSSPRQGANEKLFF

J gene: TRBJ1-6
D gene: NA
clone size: NA
V gene: TRBV2
CDR3 DNA: TGTGCCAGCAGTAGGGACCCAAGGATAGATTCACCCCTCCACTTT
CDR3 protein: CASSRDPRIDSPLHF

J gene: TRBJ1-1
D gene: NA
clone size: NA
V gene: TRBV5-1
CDR3 DNA: TGCGCCAGCAGCTTGCCTCACATGAACACTGAAGCTTTCTTT
CDR3 protein: CASSLPHMNTEAFF

J gene: TRBJ2-1
D gene: TRBD2
clone size: NA
V gene: TRBV19
CDR3 DNA: TGTGCCAGTAGTCTTCCTAGCGGGGGAAACAATGAGCAGTTCTTC
CDR3 protein: CASSLPSGGNNEQFF

J gene: TRBJ2-7
D gene: NA
clone size: NA
V gene: TRBV4-2
CDR3 DNA: TGTGCCAGCAGCTCGCCGGGACTGCGGTACGAGCAGTACTTC
CDR3 protein: CASSSPGLRYEQYF

J gene: TRBJ2-6
D gene: TRBD1
clone size: NA
V gene: TRBV2
CDR3 DNA: TGTGCCAGCAGTGATCAGGGGGCTGGGGCCAACGTCCTGACTTTC
CDR3 protein: CASSDQGAGANVLTF

J gene: TRBJ2-5
D gene: NA
clone size: NA
V gene: TRBV11-2
CDR3 DNA: TGTGCCAGCAGCTTAGATCCAGGGGGGCCGGAGACCCAGTACTTC
CDR3 protein: CASSLDPGGPETQYF

J gene: TRBJ1-5
D gene: NA
clone size: NA
V gene: TRBV6-1
CDR3 DNA: TGTGCCAGCAGTGAAGTGGGGGGGAGGGATCAGCCCCAGCATTTT
CDR3 protein: CASSEVGGRDQPQHF

J gene: TRBJ2-1
D gene: NA
clone size: NA
V gene: TRBV9
CDR3 DNA: TGTGCCAGCAGCGTAGGAGAGGGTGGCTACAATGAGCAGTTCTTC
CDR3 protein: CASSVGEGGYNEQFF

J gene: TRBJ2-1
D gene: TRBD2
clone size: NA
V gene: TRBV28
CDR3 DNA: TGTGCCAGCAGTTTCGTAGCGGGACCCTACAATGAGCAGTTCTTC
CDR3 protein: CASSFVAGPYNEQFF

J gene: TRBJ2-7
D gene: NA
clone size: few
V gene: TRBV2
CDR3 DNA: TGTGCCAGCCGCGTACTCCGGGACGGGTACGAGCAGTACTTC
CDR3 protein: CASRVLRDGYEQYF